This T cell receptor beta chain was sequenced during a study of blood T cell repertoires in COVID-19 (TCRdb year 2020). Study-wide context: Samples covering the acute and convalescent phases of COVID-19 were provided by collaborators in the United States, Italy and Spain. The material from the prospective study consisted of cDNA or gDNA derived from T cells, B-cell-depleted T cells, or PBMCs. Subjects who had been exposed to COVID-19, were actively infected with it, or had recovered from it provided the deeply sampled blood TCRbeta repertoires that made up the dataset. The repertoires were released in a freely available public database intended as a resource for research on the immune response to SARS-CoV-2. Samples were obtained from the ongoing ImmuneRACE study (first 160 participants) and from over a thousand subjects provided by 6 global collaborators. The sample metadata nearly always contained a de-identified subject ID, COVID-19 status, age in years and sex. HLA class I and class II types, where available, came from metadata supplied by the sample provider rather than from assay-based typing.

Whole blood was collected in K2EDTA tubes by collaborating institutions according to the institutions' own protocols. Collaborator samples were shipped for TCRbeta analysis as frozen whole blood, isolated PBMCs, or DNA extracted from either sample type. The immunoSEQ Assay, a bias-controlled multiplex PCR, was used to amplify TCRbeta CDR3 regions from genomic DNA. As for how the authors treated the data: The number of nucleated cells in each sample was estimated by amplification of reference gene primers within the assay. To quantify the absolute abundance of each unique TCRbeta CDR3 rearrangement, sequence reads were collapsed and filtered. For each sample, productive Simpson clonality was calculated as the square root of Simpson's diversity index across productive rearrangements. TCRdb took this table from immuneACCESS and kept in-frame rearrangements with V and J called. Such tables lack part of the clones; where checked against another copy, unresolved V genes explain under half of the gap, and the rest is unexplained. V and J calls and clone size are given by that table; D and trimming were obtained from the DNA. In all, the sample holds about 130,000 clones, and around 85% of those were seen once. The ten most abundant clones make up more than 3.5% of the sample.

CDR1 and CDR2 are drawn from the germline V gene: SGHRS, YFSETQ. The CDR3 spans 13 residues, from the cysteine through the phenylalanine. Only the CDR3 region is kept as DNA, spanning 39 bases read in frame from base 1. A distance of 10 bases separates the germline ends of V and J, which lose 4 bases and 5 bases respectively. Remarks on this clone: Its cognate antigen has yet to be identified. No base quality information exists; no much larger clone differs at one position.

Points the paper makes about the study in general: The quantity of clinical and demographic metadata differed by source and by participant and was supplied without curation.

Sample: peripheral blood. The chain is made from TRBV5-1 and TRBJ1-5; the D gene cannot be named for sure. The origin of this receptor is a human donor in a cohort sampled during active COVID-19. The CDR3: CASSPQGDQPQHF. The DNA sequence is TGCGCCAGCAGCCCCCAAGGAGATCAGCCCCAGCATTTT.